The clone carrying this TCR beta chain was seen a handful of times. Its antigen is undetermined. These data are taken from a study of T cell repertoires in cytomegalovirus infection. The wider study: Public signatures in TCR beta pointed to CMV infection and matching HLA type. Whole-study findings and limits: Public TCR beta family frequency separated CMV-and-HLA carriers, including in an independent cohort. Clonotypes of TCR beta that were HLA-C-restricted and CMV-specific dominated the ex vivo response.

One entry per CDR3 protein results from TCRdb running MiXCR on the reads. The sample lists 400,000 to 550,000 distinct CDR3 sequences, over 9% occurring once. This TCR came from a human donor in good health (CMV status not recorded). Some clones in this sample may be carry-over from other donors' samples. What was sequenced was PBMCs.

DNA for the CDR3: TGCAGCGCCCTGTGGGAGGGGGTGGATGAAAAACTGTTTTTT. It specifies CSALWEGVDEKLFF. The chain is built from TRBV29-1 and TRBJ1-4, with D possibly TRBD1 on 6 matching bases. V dropped 7 bases and J dropped 6 bases, with 18 bases sitting between them. The germline CDR1 and CDR2 sequences are SQVTM and ANQGSEA. The CDR3 has 14 amino acids.